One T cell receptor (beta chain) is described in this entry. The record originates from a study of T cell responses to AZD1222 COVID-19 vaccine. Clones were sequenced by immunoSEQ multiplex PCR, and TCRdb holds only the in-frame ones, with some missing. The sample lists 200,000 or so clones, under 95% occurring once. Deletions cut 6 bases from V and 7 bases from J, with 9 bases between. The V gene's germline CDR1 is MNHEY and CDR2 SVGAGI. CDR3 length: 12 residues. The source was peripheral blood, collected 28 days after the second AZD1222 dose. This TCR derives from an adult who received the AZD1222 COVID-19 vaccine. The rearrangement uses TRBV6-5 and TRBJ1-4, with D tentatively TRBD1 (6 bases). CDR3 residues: CASSPGVEKLFF. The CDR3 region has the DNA TGTGCCAGCAGCCCAGGGGTTGAAAAACTGTTTTTT.